This T cell receptor beta chain was recovered during a study of blood T cell repertoires in COVID-19. Many counts were recorded for this clone. Between the trimmed V and J ends, which lost 3 bases and 3 bases, there was a span of 12 bases. The CDR3 has 14 amino acids. The V gene's germline CDR1 is SGHTA and CDR2 FQGNSA. TCRdb's copy holds only in-frame clones and misses some; the assay was immunoSEQ multiplex PCR. The data show approximately 190,000 clones, roughly three quarters seen once. The V gene is TRBV7-2, the J gene TRBJ2-7; a weak D match, TRBD1 (6 bases). The sequenced material came from peripheral blood. This TCR was sampled from a man aged 55 to 69 with active or convalescent COVID-19. Here the CDR3 DNA reads TGTGCCAGCAGCTTCAGGACAGTCAGCTACGAGCAGTACTTC. It codes for CASSFRTVSYEQYF.